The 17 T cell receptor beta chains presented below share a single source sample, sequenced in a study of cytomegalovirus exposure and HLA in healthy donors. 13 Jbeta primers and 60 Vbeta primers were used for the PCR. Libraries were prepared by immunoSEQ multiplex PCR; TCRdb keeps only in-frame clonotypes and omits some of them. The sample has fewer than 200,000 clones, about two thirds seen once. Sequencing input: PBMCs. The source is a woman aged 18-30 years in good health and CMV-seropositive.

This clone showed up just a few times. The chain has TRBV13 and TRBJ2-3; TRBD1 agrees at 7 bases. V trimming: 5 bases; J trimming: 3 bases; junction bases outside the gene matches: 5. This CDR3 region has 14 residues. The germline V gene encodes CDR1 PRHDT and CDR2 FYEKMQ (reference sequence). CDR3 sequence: CASSDWDRTDTQYF. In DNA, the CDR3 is TGTGCCAGCAGCGATTGGGACAGAACAGATACGCAGTATTTT.

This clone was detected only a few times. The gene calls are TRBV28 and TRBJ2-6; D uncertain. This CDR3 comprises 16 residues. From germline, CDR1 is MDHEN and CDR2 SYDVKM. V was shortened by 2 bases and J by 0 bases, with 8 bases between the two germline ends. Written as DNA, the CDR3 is TGTGCCAGCAGTTTACTTTCCCCCTCTGGGGCCAACGTCCTGACTTTC. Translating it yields CASSLLSPSGANVLTF.

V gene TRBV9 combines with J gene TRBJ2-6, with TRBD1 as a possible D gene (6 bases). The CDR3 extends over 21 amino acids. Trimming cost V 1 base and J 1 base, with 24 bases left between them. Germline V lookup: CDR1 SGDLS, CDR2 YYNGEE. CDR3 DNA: TGTGCCAGCAGCGTAATTGGCTCCCCGGGACAACGCCCGTCTGGGGCCAACGTCCTGACTTTC. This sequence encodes CASSVIGSPGQRPSGANVLTF. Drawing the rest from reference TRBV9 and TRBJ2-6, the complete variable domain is DSGVTQTPKHLITATGQRVTLRCSPRSGDLSVYWYQQSLDQGLQFLIQYYNGEERAKGNILERFSAQQFPDLHSELNLSSLELGDSALYFCASSVIGSPGQRPSGANVLTFGAGSRLTVL.

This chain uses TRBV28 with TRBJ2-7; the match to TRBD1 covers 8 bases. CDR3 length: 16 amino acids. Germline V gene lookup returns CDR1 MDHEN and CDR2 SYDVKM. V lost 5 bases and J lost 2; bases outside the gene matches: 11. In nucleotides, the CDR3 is TGTGCCAGCAGTATCACAGGGACAGGATTAACCTACGAGCAGTACTTC. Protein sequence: CASSITGTGLTYEQYF.

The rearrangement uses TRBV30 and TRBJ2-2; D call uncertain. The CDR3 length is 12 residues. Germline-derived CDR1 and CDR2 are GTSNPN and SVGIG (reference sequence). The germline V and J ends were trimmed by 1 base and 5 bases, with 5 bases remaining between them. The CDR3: CAWSGGTGELFF. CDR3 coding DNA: TGTGCCTGGAGTGGAGGTACCGGGGAGCTGTTTTTT.

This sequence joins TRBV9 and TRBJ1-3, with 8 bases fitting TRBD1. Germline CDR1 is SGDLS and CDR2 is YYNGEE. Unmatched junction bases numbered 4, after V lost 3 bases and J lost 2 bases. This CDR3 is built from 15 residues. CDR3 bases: TGTGCCAGCAGCGGACAGGGGCGTGCTGGAAACACCATATATTTT. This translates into CASSGQGRAGNTIYF.

The CDR3 here is CASSSGQLNEKLFF. CDR3 coding DNA: TGTGCCAGCAGCTCGGGACAGCTTAATGAAAAACTGTTTTTT. The rearrangement links TRBV7-9 to TRBJ1-4; 7 nucleotides agree with TRBD1. The CDR3 is 14 residues long. V was clipped by 4 bases and J by 4 bases; unmatched bases: 3. The germline CDR1 and CDR2 sequences are SEHNR and FQNEAQ (reference sequence). Full variable domain (remainder filled in from reference TRBV7-9 and TRBJ1-4): DTGVSQNPRHKITKRGQNVTFRCDPISEHNRLYWYRQTLGQGPEFLTYFQNEAQLEKSRLLSDRFSAERPKGSFSTLEIQRTEQGDSAMYLCASSSGQLNEKLFFGSGTQLSVL.

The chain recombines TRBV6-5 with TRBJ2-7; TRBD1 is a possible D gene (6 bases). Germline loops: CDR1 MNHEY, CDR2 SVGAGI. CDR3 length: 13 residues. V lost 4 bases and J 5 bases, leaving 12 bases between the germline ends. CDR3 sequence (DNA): TGTGCCAGCAGTTTCGACAGGTGGAACGAGCAGTACTTC. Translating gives CASSFDRWNEQYF.

The CDR3 coding sequence is TGTGCCAGCAGTTCAGGTCCAAGCTCCTATAATTCACCCCTCCACTTT. Its translation is CASSSGPSSYNSPLHF. The chain uses TRBV27 and TRBJ1-6; D is undetermined. V lost 4 bases and J 0 bases, leaving 10 bases between the germline ends. Germline assignment: CDR1 MNHEY and CDR2 SMNVEV (reference sequence). The CDR3 spans 16 residues.

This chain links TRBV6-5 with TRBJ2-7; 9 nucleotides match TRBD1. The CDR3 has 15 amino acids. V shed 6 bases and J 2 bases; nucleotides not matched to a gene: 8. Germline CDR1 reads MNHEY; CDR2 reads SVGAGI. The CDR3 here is CASRQGQGPTYEQYF. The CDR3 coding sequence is TGTGCCAGCAGACAGGGACAGGGCCCCACCTACGAGCAGTACTTC.

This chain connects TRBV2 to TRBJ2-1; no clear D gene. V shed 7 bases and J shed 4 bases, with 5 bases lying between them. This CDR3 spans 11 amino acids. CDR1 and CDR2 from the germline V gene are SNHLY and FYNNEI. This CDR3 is CASTNYNEQFF. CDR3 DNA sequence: TGTGCCAGCACCAATTACAATGAGCAGTTCTTC.

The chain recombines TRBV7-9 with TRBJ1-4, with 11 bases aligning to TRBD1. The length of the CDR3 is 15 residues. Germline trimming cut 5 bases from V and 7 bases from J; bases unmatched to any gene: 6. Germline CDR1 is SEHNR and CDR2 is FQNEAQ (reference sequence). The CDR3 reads CASSPRTGGVEKLFF. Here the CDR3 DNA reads TGTGCCAGCAGCCCCCGGACAGGGGGCGTTGAAAAACTGTTTTTT.

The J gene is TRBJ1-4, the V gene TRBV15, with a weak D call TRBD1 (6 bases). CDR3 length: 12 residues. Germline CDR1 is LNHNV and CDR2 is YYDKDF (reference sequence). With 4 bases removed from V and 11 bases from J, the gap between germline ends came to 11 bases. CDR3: CATSNREGKLFF. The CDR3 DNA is TGTGCCACCAGCAACAGGGAGGGGAAACTGTTTTTT.

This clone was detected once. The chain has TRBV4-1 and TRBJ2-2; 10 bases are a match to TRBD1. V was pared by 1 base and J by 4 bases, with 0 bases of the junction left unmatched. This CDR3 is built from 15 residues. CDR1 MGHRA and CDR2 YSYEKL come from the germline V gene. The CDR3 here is CASSQGQGATGELFF. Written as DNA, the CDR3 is TGCGCCAGCAGCCAAGGACAGGGGGCCACCGGGGAGCTGTTTTTT.

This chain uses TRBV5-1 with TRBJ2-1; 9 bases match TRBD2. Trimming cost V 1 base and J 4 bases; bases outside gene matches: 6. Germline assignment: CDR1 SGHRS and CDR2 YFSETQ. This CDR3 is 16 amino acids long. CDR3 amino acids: CASSLSTSGSYNEQFF. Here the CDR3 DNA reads TGCGCCAGCAGCTTGTCTACTAGCGGGTCGTACAATGAGCAGTTCTTC.

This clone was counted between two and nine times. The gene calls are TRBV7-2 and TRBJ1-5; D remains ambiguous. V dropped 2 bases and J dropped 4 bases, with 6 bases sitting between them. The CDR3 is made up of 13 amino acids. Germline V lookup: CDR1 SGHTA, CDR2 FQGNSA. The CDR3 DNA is TGTGCCAGCAGCTTACAGTTTAATCAGCCCCAGCATTTT. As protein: CASSLQFNQPQHF.

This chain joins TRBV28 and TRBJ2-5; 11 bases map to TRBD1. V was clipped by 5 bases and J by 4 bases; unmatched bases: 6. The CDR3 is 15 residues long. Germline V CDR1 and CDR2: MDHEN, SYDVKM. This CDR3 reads CASSTGQGVGETQYF. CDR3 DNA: TGTGCCAGCAGTACGGGACAGGGGGTAGGAGAGACCCAGTACTTC.